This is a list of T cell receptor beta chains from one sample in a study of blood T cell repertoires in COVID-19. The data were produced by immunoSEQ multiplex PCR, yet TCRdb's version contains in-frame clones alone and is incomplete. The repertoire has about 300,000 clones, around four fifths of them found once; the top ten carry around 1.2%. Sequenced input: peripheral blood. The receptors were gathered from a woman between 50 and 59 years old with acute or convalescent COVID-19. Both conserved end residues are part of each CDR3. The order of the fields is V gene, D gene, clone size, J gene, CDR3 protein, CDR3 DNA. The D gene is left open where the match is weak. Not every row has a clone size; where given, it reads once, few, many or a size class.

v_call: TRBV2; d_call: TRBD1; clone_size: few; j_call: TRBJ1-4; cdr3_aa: CASSLQGAQTNEKLFF; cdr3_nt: TGTGCCAGCAGCTTACAGGGGGCGCAGACTAATGAAAAACTGTTTTTT
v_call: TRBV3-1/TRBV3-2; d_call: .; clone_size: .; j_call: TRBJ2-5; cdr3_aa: CASSQANSQETQYF; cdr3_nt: TGTGCCAGCAGCCAAGCTAACAGCCAAGAGACCCAGTACTTC
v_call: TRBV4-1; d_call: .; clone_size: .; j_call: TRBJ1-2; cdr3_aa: CASSQVGQPIYGYTF; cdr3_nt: TGCGCCAGCAGCCAAGTTGGACAGCCGATCTATGGCTACACCTTC
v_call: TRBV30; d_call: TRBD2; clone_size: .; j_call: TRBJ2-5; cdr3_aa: CAWSVLRLAGETQYF; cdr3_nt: TGTGCCTGGAGTGTACTAAGACTAGCGGGAGAGACCCAGTACTTC
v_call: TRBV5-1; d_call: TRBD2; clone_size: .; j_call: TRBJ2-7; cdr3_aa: CASSFTRLAGGASEQYF; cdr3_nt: TGCGCCAGCAGCTTTACGAGATTAGCGGGAGGGGCAAGCGAGCAGTACTTC
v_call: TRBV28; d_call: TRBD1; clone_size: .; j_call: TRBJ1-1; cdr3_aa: CASSLGDRPIIEAFF; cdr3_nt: TGTGCCAGCAGTTTAGGGGACAGGCCGATAATAGAGGCTTTCTTT
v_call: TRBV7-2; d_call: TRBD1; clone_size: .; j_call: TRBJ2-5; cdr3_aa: CASKTTGVGAQYF; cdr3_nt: TGTGCCAGCAAGACAACAGGGGTTGGGGCCCAGTACTTC
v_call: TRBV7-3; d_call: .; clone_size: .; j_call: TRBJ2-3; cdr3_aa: CASSPYQGTQYF; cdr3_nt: TGTGCCAGCAGCCCCTATCAGGGTACGCAGTATTTT
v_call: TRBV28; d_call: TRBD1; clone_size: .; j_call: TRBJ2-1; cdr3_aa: CASSLGTGGQFF; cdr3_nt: TGTGCCAGCAGTTTAGGGACAGGGGGGCAGTTCTTC
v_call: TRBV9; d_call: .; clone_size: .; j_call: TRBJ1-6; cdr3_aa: CASSVDSGSYNSPLHF; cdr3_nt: TGTGCCAGCAGCGTAGATTCCGGCTCCTATAATTCACCCCTCCACTTT
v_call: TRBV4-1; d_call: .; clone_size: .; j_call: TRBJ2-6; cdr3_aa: CASSHVIQGTLTGANVLTF; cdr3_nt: TGCGCCAGCAGCCACGTTATACAGGGTACTTTGACTGGGGCCAACGTCCTGACTTTC
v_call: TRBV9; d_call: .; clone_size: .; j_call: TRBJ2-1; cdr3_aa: CASSLGAGETNEQFF; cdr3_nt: TGTGCCAGCAGCCTGGGGGCAGGGGAGACCAATGAGCAGTTCTTC
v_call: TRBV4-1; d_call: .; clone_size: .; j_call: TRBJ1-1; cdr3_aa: CASSRHQGLDTEAFF; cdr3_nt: TGCGCCAGCAGCCGACATCAGGGGCTGGACACTGAAGCTTTCTTT
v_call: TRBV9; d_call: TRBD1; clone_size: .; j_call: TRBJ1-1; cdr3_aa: CASSSEPGQGNTEAFF; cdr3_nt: TGTGCCAGCAGCTCAGAACCGGGACAGGGGAACACTGAAGCTTTCTTT
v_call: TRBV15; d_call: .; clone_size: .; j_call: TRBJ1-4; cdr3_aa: CATSRDREEKLFF; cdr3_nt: TGTGCCACCAGCAGAGATCGAGAGGAAAAACTGTTTTTT
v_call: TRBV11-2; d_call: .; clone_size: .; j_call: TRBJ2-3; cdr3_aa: CASSLVGGSFAGQYF; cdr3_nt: TGTGCCAGCAGCTTAGTTGGGGGCTCATTTGCGGGGCAGTATTTT
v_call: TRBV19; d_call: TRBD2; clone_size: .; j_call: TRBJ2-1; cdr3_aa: CASRNPGLAGRYEQFF; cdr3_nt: TGTGCCAGTAGGAACCCGGGACTAGCGGGAAGGTATGAGCAGTTCTTC
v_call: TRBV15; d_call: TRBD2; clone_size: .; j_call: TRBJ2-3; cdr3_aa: CATSEPRGLADTQYF; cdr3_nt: TGTGCCACCAGCGAACCCCGGGGACTAGCGGATACGCAGTATTTT
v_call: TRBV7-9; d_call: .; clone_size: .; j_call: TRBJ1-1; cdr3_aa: CAGGSDEAFF; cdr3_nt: TGTGCCGGGGGGTCTGATGAAGCTTTCTTT
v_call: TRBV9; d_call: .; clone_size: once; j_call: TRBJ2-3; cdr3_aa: CASSVLRSTDTQYF; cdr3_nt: TGTGCCAGCAGCGTACTCCGGAGCACAGATACGCAGTATTTT
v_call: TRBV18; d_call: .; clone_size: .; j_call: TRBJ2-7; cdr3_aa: CASSPQGLSSYEQYF; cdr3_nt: TGTGCCAGCTCACCACAGGGGCTTAGCTCCTACGAGCAGTACTTC
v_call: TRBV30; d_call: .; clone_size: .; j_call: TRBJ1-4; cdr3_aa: CARTGAANEKLFF; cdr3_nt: TGTGCAAGGACTGGAGCAGCTAATGAAAAACTGTTTTTT
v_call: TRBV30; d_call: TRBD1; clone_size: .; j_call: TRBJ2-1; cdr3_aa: CAWSPTGGRYDEQFF; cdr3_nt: TGTGCCTGGAGTCCGACAGGGGGTCGGTACGATGAGCAGTTCTTC
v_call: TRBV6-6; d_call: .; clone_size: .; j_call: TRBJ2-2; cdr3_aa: CASSSPNTGELFF; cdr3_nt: TGTGCCAGCAGCTCCCCGAACACCGGGGAGCTGTTTTTT
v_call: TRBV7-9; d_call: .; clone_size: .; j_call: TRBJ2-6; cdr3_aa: CASSPPGVRGANVLTF; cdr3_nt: TGTGCCAGCAGCCCGCCGGGGGTCAGGGGGGCCAACGTCCTGACTTTC
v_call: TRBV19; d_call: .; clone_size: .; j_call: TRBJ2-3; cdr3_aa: CASSPGDSNTQYF; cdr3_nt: TGTGCCAGTAGTCCCGGGGATTCTAATACGCAGTATTTT
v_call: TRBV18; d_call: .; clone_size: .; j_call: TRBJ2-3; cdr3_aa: CASSPGSVQDTDTQYF; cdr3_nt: TGTGCCAGCTCACCAGGTTCCGTCCAGGACACAGATACGCAGTATTTT
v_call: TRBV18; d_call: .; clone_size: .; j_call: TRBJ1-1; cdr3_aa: CASSPQEGTNTEAFF; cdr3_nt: TGTGCCAGCTCACCCCAAGAGGGGACTAACACTGAAGCTTTCTTT
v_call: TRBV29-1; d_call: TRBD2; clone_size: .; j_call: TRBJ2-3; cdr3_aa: CSVRTGGGTDTQYF; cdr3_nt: TGCAGCGTTCGTACGGGCGGGGGTACAGATACGCAGTATTTT
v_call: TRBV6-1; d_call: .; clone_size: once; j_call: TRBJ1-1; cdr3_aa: CASSESGEAFF; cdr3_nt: TGTGCCAGCAGTGAGAGCGGAGAAGCTTTCTTT
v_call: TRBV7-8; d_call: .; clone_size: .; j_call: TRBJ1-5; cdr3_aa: CASSVSVYSNQPQHF; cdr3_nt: TGTGCCAGCAGCGTGTCGGTATATAGCAATCAGCCCCAGCATTTT
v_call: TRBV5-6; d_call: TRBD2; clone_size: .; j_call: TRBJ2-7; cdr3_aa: CASSFSQREKGYEQYF; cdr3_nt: TGTGCCAGCAGCTTTTCACAGCGGGAGAAAGGCTACGAGCAGTACTTC
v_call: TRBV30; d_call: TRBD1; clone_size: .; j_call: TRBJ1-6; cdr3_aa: CAWTRGVGNSPLHF; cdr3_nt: TGTGCCTGGACCAGGGGGGTAGGGAATTCACCCCTCCACTTT
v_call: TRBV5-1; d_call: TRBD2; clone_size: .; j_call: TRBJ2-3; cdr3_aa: CASSLASGGSTDTQYF; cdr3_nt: TGCGCCAGCAGCTTGGCTAGCGGGGGTAGCACAGATACGCAGTATTTT
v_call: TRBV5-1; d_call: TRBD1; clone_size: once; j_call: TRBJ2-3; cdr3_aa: CASSLSSAGQGSDTQYF; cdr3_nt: TGCGCCAGCAGCTTGTCATCAGCAGGACAGGGCTCAGATACGCAGTATTTT
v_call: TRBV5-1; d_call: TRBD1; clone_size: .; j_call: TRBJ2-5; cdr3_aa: CASSLQGAAQETQYF; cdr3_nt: TGCGCCAGCAGCTTACAGGGGGCGGCCCAAGAGACCCAGTACTTC
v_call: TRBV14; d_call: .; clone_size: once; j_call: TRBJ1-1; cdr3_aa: CASSQDYWGGTEAFF; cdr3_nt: TGTGCCAGCAGCCAAGATTATTGGGGAGGCACTGAAGCTTTCTTT
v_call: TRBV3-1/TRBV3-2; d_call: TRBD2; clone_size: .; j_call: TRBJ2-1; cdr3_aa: CASSQAFSGRAAYNEQFF; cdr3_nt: TGTGCCAGCAGCCAAGCATTTAGCGGGAGGGCTGCCTACAATGAGCAGTTCTTC
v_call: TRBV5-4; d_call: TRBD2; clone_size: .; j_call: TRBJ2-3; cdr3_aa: CASSPPGLAADDTQYF; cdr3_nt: TGTGCCAGCAGCCCCCCGGGACTAGCGGCAGACGATACGCAGTATTTT
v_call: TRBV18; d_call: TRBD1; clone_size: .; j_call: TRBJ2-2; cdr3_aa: CASSSTGGSSIGELFF; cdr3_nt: TGTGCCAGCTCATCAACAGGGGGCAGTAGCATCGGGGAGCTGTTTTTT
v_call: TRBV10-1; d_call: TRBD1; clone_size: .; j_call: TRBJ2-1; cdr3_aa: CASSLTGQASYNEQFF; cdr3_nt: TGCGCCAGCAGTCTTACGGGACAGGCCTCCTACAATGAGCAGTTCTTC
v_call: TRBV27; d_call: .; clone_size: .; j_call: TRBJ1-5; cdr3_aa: CASSLSPGGQPQHF; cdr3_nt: TGTGCCAGCAGTTTATCGCCGGGAGGTCAGCCCCAGCATTTT
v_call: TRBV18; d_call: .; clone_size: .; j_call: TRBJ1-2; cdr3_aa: CASSPNEINYGYTF; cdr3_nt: TGTGCCAGCTCACCAAACGAGATTAACTATGGCTACACCTTC
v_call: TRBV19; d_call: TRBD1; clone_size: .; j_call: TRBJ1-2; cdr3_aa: CASSIETGGYGYTF; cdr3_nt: TGTGCCAGTAGTATAGAGACAGGGGGCTATGGCTACACCTTC
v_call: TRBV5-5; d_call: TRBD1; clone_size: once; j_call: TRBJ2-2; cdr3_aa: CASSFGQGDTGELFF; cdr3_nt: TGTGCCAGCAGCTTCGGACAGGGGGACACCGGGGAGCTGTTTTTT
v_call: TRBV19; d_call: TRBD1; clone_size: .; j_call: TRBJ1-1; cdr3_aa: CASSNGRGSRTEAFF; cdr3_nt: TGTGCCAGTAGTAACGGCAGGGGGTCGAGGACTGAAGCTTTCTTT
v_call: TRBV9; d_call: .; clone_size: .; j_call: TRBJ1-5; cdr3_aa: CASSPYSNQPQHF; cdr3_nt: TGTGCCAGTAGCCCGTATAGCAATCAGCCCCAGCATTTT
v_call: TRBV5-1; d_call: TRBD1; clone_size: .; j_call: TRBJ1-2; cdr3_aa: CASSLGQADIYGYTF; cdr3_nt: TGCGCCAGCAGCCTCGGACAGGCCGACATCTATGGCTACACCTTC
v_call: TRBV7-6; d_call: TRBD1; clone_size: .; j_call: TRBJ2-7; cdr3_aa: CASSPGSGQGPRSSYEQYF; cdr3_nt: TGTGCCAGCAGCCCGGGGTCGGGACAGGGGCCGAGGAGCTCCTACGAGCAGTACTTC
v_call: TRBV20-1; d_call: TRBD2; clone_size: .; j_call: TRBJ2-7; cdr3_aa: CSASPSGSYEQYF; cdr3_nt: TGCAGTGCTAGTCCTAGCGGAAGCTACGAGCAGTACTTC
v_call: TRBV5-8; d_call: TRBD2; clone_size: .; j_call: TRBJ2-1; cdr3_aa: CASSPGSGRALNEQFF; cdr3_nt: TGTGCCAGCAGCCCCGGAAGCGGGAGGGCCCTCAATGAGCAGTTCTTC
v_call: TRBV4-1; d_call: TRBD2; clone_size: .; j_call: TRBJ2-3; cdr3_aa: CASSQTSGGTDTQYF; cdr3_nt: TGCGCCAGCAGCCAAACTAGCGGGGGTACAGATACGCAGTATTTT
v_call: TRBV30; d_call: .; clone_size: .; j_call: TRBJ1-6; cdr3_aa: CAWSVAATGNSPLHF; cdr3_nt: TGTGCCTGGAGTGTAGCGGCCACGGGCAATTCACCCCTCCACTTT